The 14 T cell receptor beta chains in this list originate from one sample, sequenced in a study of technical replicates of blood from a handful of donors. Profiled with immunoSEQ multiplex PCR; TCRdb holds only in-frame clones, not every one. The sample includes 75,000 to 95,000 clones, about 94% of them seen just once. The sequenced material came from T cells isolated from PBMCs. All receptors come from a human donor in good health.

This sequence joins TRBV5-1 and TRBJ2-5; 11 nucleotides agree with TRBD2. This CDR3 has 18 amino acids. From germline, CDR1 is SGHRS and CDR2 YFSETQ. Losses at the gene ends were 0 bases for V and 4 bases for J; bases not matched to a gene: 11. In DNA, the CDR3 is TGCGCCAGCAGCTTGGCCCCTTTTACTAGCGGGAGCAGAGAGACCCAGTACTTC. Translated, it gives CASSLAPFTSGSRETQYF.

V usage is TRBV27 and J usage is TRBJ2-2, with 9 bases fitting TRBD2. The CDR3 is 15 amino acids. CDR1 and CDR2 (germline): MNHEY, SMNVEV (reference sequence). The V and J ends lost 2 bases and 5 bases, in that order; junction bases with no gene match: 3. CDR3 amino acids: CASSLTAGGTGELFF. The DNA of the CDR3 is TGTGCCAGCAGTTTAACTGCGGGGGGGACCGGGGAGCTGTTTTTT.

The CDR3 DNA reads as TGTGCCAGCAGGACTAGCGGGGGGGCCGATACGCAGTATTTT. It translates to CASRTSGGADTQYF. The V call is TRBV6-1, the J call TRBJ2-3, with 14 bases aligning to TRBD2. This CDR3 has 14 residues. Trimming at V came to 6 bases and at J to 6 bases, leaving 2 bases not matched to a gene. Germline-derived CDR1 and CDR2 are MNHNS and SASEGT.

In nucleotides, the CDR3 is TGTGCCAGTACCCTCGACTACCGGGGCACTGAAGCTTTCTTT. As protein: CASTLDYRGTEAFF. V and J are TRBV19 and TRBJ1-1; D not certain. The germline V gene encodes CDR1 LNHDA and CDR2 SQIVND (reference sequence). This CDR3 is built from 14 residues. Between the trimmed V and J ends, which lost 7 bases and 4 bases, there was a span of 16 bases.

This chain joins TRBV5-6 and TRBJ2-7; 7 nucleotides align to TRBD2. CDR3 length: 14 residues. The junction had 6 bases not matched to a gene; V was cut back by 0 bases and J by 6 bases. CDR1 and CDR2 from the germline V gene are SGHDT and YYEEEE. DNA of the CDR3: TGTGCCAGCAGCTTGGGGGGACTAAGCTCCGAGCAGTACTTC. Translated, it gives CASSLGGLSSEQYF.

The chain recombines TRBV29-1 with TRBJ2-3; TRBD2 agrees at 10 bases. The CDR3 has 15 amino acids. Germline CDR1 reads SQVTM; CDR2 reads ANQGSEA. Trimming removed 3 bases from V and 2 bases from J; junction bases left unmatched: 5. CDR3 region: CSVDGLAGVTDTQYF. CDR3 DNA sequence: TGCAGCGTTGACGGTCTAGCGGGAGTCACAGATACGCAGTATTTT.

The chain is built from TRBV5-4 and TRBJ2-1; D is unclear. CDR1 is SGHNT and CDR2 is YYREEE in the germline V gene (reference sequence). The V end was cut by 4 bases, the J end by 4 bases, with 12 bases between. The CDR3 loop spans 14 amino acids. This CDR3 is CASSRFSVYNEQFF. The CDR3 coding sequence is TGTGCCAGCAGCCGTTTCAGCGTATACAATGAGCAGTTCTTC.

This clone has a handful of counts. The rearrangement links TRBV5-6 to TRBJ1-1; 9 bases agree with TRBD1. From germline, CDR1 is SGHDT and CDR2 YYEEEE. CDR3 size: 11 residues. After removal of 4 bases from V and 10 bases from J, the junction contained 2 bases not matched to a gene. The CDR3 spells CASSVGQGAFF. The CDR3 nucleotides are TGTGCCAGCAGCGTGGGACAGGGAGCTTTCTTT.

This chain connects TRBV20-1 to TRBJ1-1, with D unresolved. The germline V and J ends were trimmed by 5 bases and 1 base, with 5 bases remaining between them. Germline CDR1 DFQATT, CDR2 SNEGSKA (reference sequence). The CDR3 runs to 11 residues. CDR3 sequence: CSALGNTEAFF. The CDR3, as DNA: TGCAGTGCTCTAGGGAACACTGAAGCTTTCTTT.

V is TRBV21-1 and J is TRBJ1-1; TRBD1, as called in the table, went unchecked against the DNA. TRBV21-1 is labeled a pseudogene. The CDR3 is 18 residues long. As DNA, the CDR3 is TGTGCCAGCAGCAACGGGGTCAGCAGGGGTATAATGAACACTGAAGCTTTCTTT. Amino acids: CASSNGVSRGIMNTEAFF.

The chain uses TRBV7-9 and TRBJ1-4, with TRBD1 as a possible D gene (6 bases). V lost 8 bases and J 3 bases, leaving 13 bases between the germline ends. The CDR3 runs 14 residues. Germline V gene lookup returns CDR1 SEHNR and CDR2 FQNEAQ (reference sequence). The CDR3 DNA reads TGTGCCAGCTCCCAGCAGGGGTCTAATGAAAAACTGTTTTTT. This sequence encodes CASSQQGSNEKLFF. Supplemented by reference TRBV7-9 and TRBJ1-4, the full variable domain reads DTGVSQNPRHKITKRGQNVTFRCDPISEHNRLYWYRQTLGQGPEFLTYFQNEAQLEKSRLLSDRFSAERPKGSFSTLEIQRTEQGDSAMYLCASSQQGSNEKLFFGSGTQLSVL.

This chain links TRBV2 with TRBJ2-4; 8 bases fit TRBD1. Germline CDR1 and CDR2: SNHLY and FYNNEI. This CDR3 has 13 amino acids. V lost 5 bases, J lost 8 bases, and 5 bases stayed unmatched. CDR3 sequence reads: CASSQGARDIQYF. The CDR3 region has the DNA TGTGCCAGCAGTCAGGGGGCTCGGGACATTCAGTACTTC.

V gene TRBV27 combines with J gene TRBJ1-2; tentative D call: TRBD1 (5 bases). The V gene's germline CDR1 is MNHEY and CDR2 SMNVEV (reference sequence). CDR3 length equals 13 residues. Trimming cost V 5 bases and J 5 bases, with 12 bases left between them. The CDR3 is CASSPGGGYGYTF. Here the CDR3 DNA reads TGTGCCAGCAGTCCCGGGGGGGGGTATGGCTACACCTTC.

V gene TRBV28 combines with J gene TRBJ2-1, with D unclear. The CDR3 sequence is 11 residues long. Trimming left V 8 bases short and J 8 bases short, with 10 bases between. Germline-derived CDR1 and CDR2 are MDHEN and SYDVKM. The CDR3 bases are TGTGCCAGCCGAGGTTGGGATGAGCAGTTCTTC. It specifies CASRGWDEQFF.